This paragraph covers one T cell receptor beta chain sequence. Its antigen is undetermined. The sample is drawn from a study of CD8+ T cells in alopecia areata. At the level of the study: Treatment of the treated patients consisted of oral tofacitinib, 5 to 10 mg twice daily.

The sequencing template was cDNA reverse transcribed from extracted RNA. TCRdb's copy holds only in-frame clones and misses some; the assay was immunoSEQ multiplex PCR. The table has about 260,000 clones, 60% seen once. Described treatment: oral pan-JAK inhibitor, 5-10 mg twice daily. The germline V and J ends were trimmed by 5 bases and 11 bases, with 16 bases remaining between them. The CDR3 is 14 residues long. CDR1 and CDR2 (germline): SEHNR, FQNEAQ (reference sequence). Study results and caveats: Just one nonresponder means the tie between baseline CD8+ expansion and response stays uncertain. Throughout tofacitinib, many expanded lesional clones continued to persist in scalp and blood.

J is TRBJ1-6 and V is TRBV7-9; perhaps TRBD1 as D (6 bases). The specimen comprised CD4+ T cells sorted from blood, sampled around week 54, from a patient treated with tofacitinib. The source is a human donor with alopecia areata. CDR3 region: CASSTGQGKAPLHF. The CDR3 nucleotides read TGTGCCAGCAGCACAGGGCAGGGCAAGGCACCCCTCCACTTT.